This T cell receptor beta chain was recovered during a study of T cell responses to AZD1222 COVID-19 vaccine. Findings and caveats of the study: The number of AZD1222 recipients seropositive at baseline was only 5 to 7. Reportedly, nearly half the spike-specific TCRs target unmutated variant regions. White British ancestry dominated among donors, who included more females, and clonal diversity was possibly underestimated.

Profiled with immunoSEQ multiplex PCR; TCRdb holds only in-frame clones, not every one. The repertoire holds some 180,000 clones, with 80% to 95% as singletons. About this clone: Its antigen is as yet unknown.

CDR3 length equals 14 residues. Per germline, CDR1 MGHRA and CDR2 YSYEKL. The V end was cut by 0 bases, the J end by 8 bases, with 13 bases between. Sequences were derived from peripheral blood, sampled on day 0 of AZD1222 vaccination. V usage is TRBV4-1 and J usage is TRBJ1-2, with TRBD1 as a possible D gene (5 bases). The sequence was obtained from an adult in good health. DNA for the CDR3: TGCGCCAGCAGCCAAGAGGAGGGCAGGGACGGCTACACCTTC. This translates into CASSQEEGRDGYTF.